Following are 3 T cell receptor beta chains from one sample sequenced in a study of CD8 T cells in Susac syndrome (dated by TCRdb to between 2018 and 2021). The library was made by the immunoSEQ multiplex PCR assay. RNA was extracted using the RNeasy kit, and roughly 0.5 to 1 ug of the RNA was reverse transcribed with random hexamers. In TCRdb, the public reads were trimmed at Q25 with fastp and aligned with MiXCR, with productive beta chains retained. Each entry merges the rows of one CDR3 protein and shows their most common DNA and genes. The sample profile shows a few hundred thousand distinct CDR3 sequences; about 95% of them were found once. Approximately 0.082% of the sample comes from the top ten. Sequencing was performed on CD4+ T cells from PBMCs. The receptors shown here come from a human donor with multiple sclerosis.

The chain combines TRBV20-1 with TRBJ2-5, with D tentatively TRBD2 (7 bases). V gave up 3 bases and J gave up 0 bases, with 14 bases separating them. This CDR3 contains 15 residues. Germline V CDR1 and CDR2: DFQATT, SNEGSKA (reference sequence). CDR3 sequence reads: CSARLAGAYQETQYF. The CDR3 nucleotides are TGCAGTGCTAGGTTGGCGGGGGCGTACCAAGAGACCCAGTACTTC.

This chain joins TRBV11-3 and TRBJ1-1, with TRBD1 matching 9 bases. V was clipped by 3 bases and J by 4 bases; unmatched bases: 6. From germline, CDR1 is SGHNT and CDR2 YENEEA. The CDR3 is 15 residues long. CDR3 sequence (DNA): TGTGCCAGCAGCTTTACCGGGACAGGGAGCACTGAAGCTTTCTTT. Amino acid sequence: CASSFTGTGSTEAFF.

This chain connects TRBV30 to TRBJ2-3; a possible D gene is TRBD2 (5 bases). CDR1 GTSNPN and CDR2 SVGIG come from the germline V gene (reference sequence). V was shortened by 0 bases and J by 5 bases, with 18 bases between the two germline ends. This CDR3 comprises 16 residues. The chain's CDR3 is CAWSVLGFSTQDTQYF. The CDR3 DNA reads TGTGCCTGGAGTGTACTAGGCTTCTCGACCCAAGATACGCAGTATTTT.